Listed here are 27 T cell receptor beta chains from one sample, sequenced in a study of metastatic and nonmetastatic thyroid tumors. TCRdb reassembled clones from the PCR reads with MiXCR. The sample carries 20,000 to 25,000 clones, about a quarter recorded once. All patients reached thyroid surgery having received no treatment beforehand. The sequencing input was tumor tissue. The receptors stem from a female donor with papillary thyroid cancer or a benign thyroid nodule (not recorded which). Some clones in this sample may be carry-over from other donors' samples.

The V and J genes are TRBV4-3 and TRBJ2-7, with D tentatively TRBD2 (6 bases). Germline-derived CDR1 and CDR2 are LGHNA and YSLEER. This CDR3 contains 17 residues. V lost 1 base, J lost 2 bases, and 18 bases lay in between. The CDR3 here is CASSQATVGGPPYEQYF. CDR3 nucleotide sequence: TGCGCCAGCAGCCAAGCTACCGTCGGGGGACCCCCCTACGAGCAGTACTTC.

Many counts were recorded for this clone. This chain connects TRBV12-3 or TRBV12-4 to TRBJ1-5; D is unresolved. The CDR3 length is 13 residues. V dropped 4 bases and J dropped 0 bases, with 4 bases sitting between them. The CDR3 DNA follows: TGTGCCAGCAGTTGGGATAGCAATCAGCCCCAGCATTTT. It specifies CASSWDSNQPQHF.

This clone was counted ten times or more. The CDR3 nucleotides are TGTGCCAGCAGCCTAGCGGGGAGGCACACTGAAGCTTTCTTT. It yields the protein CASSLAGRHTEAFF. The rearrangement joins TRBV14 to TRBJ1-1; no definite D call. Germline V lookup: CDR1 SGHDN, CDR2 FVKESK. This CDR3 is built from 14 residues. V lost 4 bases, J lost 3 bases, and 12 bases lay in between.

This clone was seen at least ten times. This sequence joins TRBV6-7 and TRBJ2-7; D tentatively fits TRBD1 or TRBD2 (5 bases each). TRBV6-7 is recorded as an ORF, its role being uncertain. This CDR3 comprises 18 residues. V dropped 7 bases and J dropped 2 bases, with 27 bases sitting between them. CDR3 sequence (DNA): TGTGCCAGCACCCTAGACAGAGGGTATACCCCTACCACCTACGAGCAGTACTTC. The encoded protein is CASTLDRGYTPTTYEQYF.

In this sample, this clone turned up a few times. The genes are TRBV5-6 and TRBJ1-4; D is unclear. V was pared by 0 bases and J by 0 bases, with 3 bases between. Per germline, CDR1 SGHDT and CDR2 YYEEEE. The length of the CDR3 is 14 residues. The CDR3 protein is CASSLAATNEKLFF. The CDR3 nucleotides read TGTGCCAGCAGCTTGGCTGCAACTAATGAAAAACTGTTTTTT.

This clone was seen at least ten times. The CDR3 is CARTSVEGSSPLHF. The CDR3 nucleotides are TGTGCAAGGACGTCGGTGGAAGGAAGTTCACCCCTCCACTTT. The genes are TRBV10-3 and TRBJ1-6; D gene uncertain. The CDR3 is made up of 14 amino acids. Germline loops: CDR1 ENHRY, CDR2 SYGVKD.

In its sample, this clone is medium-sized (0.01 to 0.1%). The chain carries TRBV7-6 and TRBJ1-3; 8 bases are a match to TRBD1. CDR1 and CDR2 (germline): SGHVS, FNYEAQ. The CDR3 runs 16 residues. V dropped 1 base and J dropped 4; count of bases not matched to a gene: 6. CDR3: CASSLVQGAIGNTIYF. The DNA of the CDR3 is TGTGCCAGCAGCTTAGTTCAGGGGGCAATCGGAAACACCATATATTTT.

At least ten counts were recorded for this clone. V gene TRBV30 combines with J gene TRBJ1-5; D not certain. V lost 2 bases, J lost 7 bases, and 12 bases lay in between. Looked up from germline, CDR1 is GTSNPN and CDR2 is SVGIG (reference sequence). The CDR3 runs 13 residues. The CDR3 DNA sequence: TGTGCCTGGAGTCCGGCAGCCAGGCAGCCCCAGCATTTT. This translates into CAWSPAARQPQHF.

Many counts were recorded for this clone. This chain uses TRBV30 with TRBJ1-6; no definite D call. The CDR3 spans 15 residues. Germline V gene lookup returns CDR1 GTSNPN and CDR2 SVGIG (reference sequence). V lost 0 bases, J lost 9 bases, and 15 bases lay in between. The CDR3 region is CAWSVLVFSGSPLHF. For the CDR3, the DNA is TGTGCCTGGAGTGTACTCGTGTTTTCCGGTTCACCCCTCCACTTT.

This clone was seen a few times. J is TRBJ2-1 and V is TRBV6-1; D is unresolved. CDR1 is MNHNS and CDR2 is SASEGT in the germline V gene. This CDR3 spans 13 amino acids. Trimming removed 6 bases at V and 7 bases at J, with 13 bases between. CDR3 DNA sequence: TGTGCCAGCAGCGTTTCAGTCCCTAATGAGCAGTTCTTC. This sequence encodes CASSVSVPNEQFF.

This clone was seen at least ten times. V is TRBV3-1 and J is TRBJ2-3; TRBD2 aligns across 7 bases. V gave up 4 bases and J gave up 1 base; unmatched junction bases: 8. Germline V gene sequence: CDR1 LGHDT, CDR2 YNNKEL (reference sequence). The CDR3 spans 16 residues. In DNA, the CDR3 is TGTGCCAGCAGCCGGTTTAGCGGGCCTGGCACAGATACGCAGTATTTT. Its translation is CASSRFSGPGTDTQYF.

The table lists this clone with many counts. A clone one base away is much larger, so this may be a read error. This rearrangement joins TRBV24-1 to TRBJ1-2; TRBD1 aligns across 7 bases. The length of the CDR3 is 14 residues. The germline V gene has CDR1 KGHDR and CDR2 SFDVKD. V gave up 4 bases and J gave up 7 bases; unmatched junction bases: 8. CDR3 in amino acids: CATSDPQGGCGYTF. The CDR3 coding sequence is TGTGCCACCAGTGACCCTCAGGGGGGCTGTGGCTACACCTTC.

The chain carries TRBV2 and TRBJ1-6, with TRBD1 matching 7 bases. Germline CDR1 reads SNHLY; CDR2 reads FYNNEI. V gave up 4 bases and J gave up 10 bases; unmatched junction bases: 10. There are 15 residues in the CDR3. The CDR3 loop is CASSGGTVCGSPLHF. Written as DNA, the CDR3 is TGTGCCAGCAGTGGGGGGACAGTGTGTGGCTCACCCCTCCACTTT.

In its sample, this clone ranks as medium-sized (0.01 to 0.1%). The chain couples TRBV30 to TRBJ2-3, with D unclear. Looked up from germline, CDR1 is GTSNPN and CDR2 is SVGIG (reference sequence). This CDR3 spans 13 amino acids. The ends were cut back, 0 bases at V and 2 bases at J, with 6 bases in the middle. The CDR3 DNA reads TGTGCCTGGAGTGTCGACTTCACAGATACGCAGTATTTT. This gives the protein CAWSVDFTDTQYF.

In this sample, this clone turned up many times. This sequence joins TRBV7-2 and TRBJ1-3; TRBD1 agrees at 7 bases. CDR3 length equals 15 residues. Germline-derived CDR1 and CDR2 are SGHTA and FQGNSA. The V and J ends lost 6 bases and 2 bases, in that order; junction bases with no gene match: 7. CDR3 DNA sequence: TGTGCCAGCAGTTTGCAGCAGGGGGCTGGAAACACCATATATTTT. Its translation: CASSLQQGAGNTIYF.

This clone was seen at least ten times. The chain employs TRBV5-5 and TRBJ2-5; TRBD1 or TRBD2 may be the D gene (5 bases each). The germline V gene encodes CDR1 SGHKS and CDR2 YYEKEE (reference sequence). V lost 4 bases to trimming and J lost 0 bases, with 16 bases between them. The CDR3 runs 16 residues. The CDR3 nucleotides read TGTGCCAGCAGCAGGTACCGGGACGCCTACCAAGAGACCCAGTACTTC. Translated, it gives CASSRYRDAYQETQYF.

The chain uses TRBV11-1 and TRBJ2-1, with D maybe TRBD1 (6 bases). V lost 5 bases and J 8 bases, leaving 22 bases between the germline ends. This CDR3 comprises 16 residues. The V gene's germline CDR1 is SGHAT and CDR2 FQDESV (reference sequence). The CDR3 DNA sequence: TGTGCCAGCAGCATCACATTAGGACAGCCCTTGGATGAGCAGTTCTTC. It is translated as CASSITLGQPLDEQFF.

The chain joins TRBV6-1 to TRBJ2-5; no definite D call. From germline, CDR1 is MNHNS and CDR2 SASEGT. This CDR3 region has 14 residues. V lost 0 bases and J 1 base, leaving 6 bases between the germline ends. For the CDR3, the DNA is TGTGCCAGCAGTGAAGCGTCCAGCCAAGAGACCCAGTACTTC. Amino acid sequence: CASSEASSQETQYF.

The V call is TRBV7-9, the J call TRBJ2-7, with 7 bases aligning to TRBD2. Germline V CDR1 and CDR2: SEHNR, FQNEAQ (reference sequence). V lost 1 base and J lost 3; bases outside the gene matches: 6. The CDR3 is 15 residues long. CDR3 loop: CASSLELALYYEQYF. In DNA form, the CDR3 reads TGTGCCAGCAGCTTAGAACTAGCGTTGTACTACGAGCAGTACTTC.

Ten or more counts support this clone. J is TRBJ1-3 and V is TRBV9, with D tentatively TRBD1 (6 bases). CDR1 and CDR2 from the germline V gene are SGDLS and YYNGEE. This CDR3 region has 15 residues. With 3 bases removed from V and 1 base from J, the gap between germline ends came to 11 bases. CDR3 amino acids: CASSAQGASGNTIYF. CDR3 DNA: TGTGCCAGCAGCGCACAGGGAGCATCTGGAAACACCATATATTTT. Full variable domain (missing parts from reference TRBV9 and TRBJ1-3): DSGVTQTPKHLITATGQRVTLRCSPRSGDLSVYWYQQSLDQGLQFLIQYYNGEERAKGNILERFSAQQFPDLHSELNLSSLELGDSALYFCASSAQGASGNTIYFGEGSWLTVV.

The chain couples TRBV27 to TRBJ2-1, with 9 bases matching TRBD2. Germline V gene lookup returns CDR1 MNHEY and CDR2 SMNVEV (reference sequence). Trimming at V came to 5 bases and at J to 9 bases, leaving 8 bases not matched to a gene. The CDR3 has 14 residues. DNA of the CDR3: TGTGCCAGCAGTGGCCTGGGACTAGCCCTTGAGCAGTTCTTC. Translating gives CASSGLGLALEQFF.

As to this clone: The CDR3 ends on some other residue instead of the conserved phenylalanine or tryptophan, so this is likely a read error. The chain recombines TRBV12-5 with TRBJ1-1; D remains ambiguous. Trimming removed 6 bases from V and 4 bases from J, with 9 bases in between. Germline CDR1 and CDR2: LGHNT and FRNRAP. There are 12 residues in the CDR3. This chain's CDR3 is CASGKGGTEAFL. In nucleotides, the CDR3 is TGTGCTAGTGGCAAGGGAGGCACTGAAGCTTTCCTT.

This clone was found many times. This chain joins TRBV20-1 and TRBJ2-3, with D hard to call. CDR3 length: 13 residues. V was cut by 0 bases and J by 1 base, with 5 bases left in between. CDR1 DFQATT and CDR2 SNEGSKA come from the germline V gene (reference sequence). The CDR3: CSARDSGTDTQYF. CDR3 nucleotide sequence: TGCAGTGCTAGAGATTCCGGCACAGATACGCAGTATTTT.

This clone was picked up many times. V usage is TRBV7-2 and J usage is TRBJ2-3, with 8 bases lining up with TRBD2. Trimming took 5 bases from V and 4 from J; bases not matched to a gene: 8. The CDR3 has 15 amino acids. Germline V gene lookup returns CDR1 SGHTA and CDR2 FQGNSA. Written as DNA, the CDR3 is TGTGCCAGCAGCCCAGGGACTAGTCAGGCAGATACGCAGTATTTT. This sequence encodes CASSPGTSQADTQYF.

This clone was seen just once. This chain connects TRBV2 to TRBJ2-1; 14 bases agree with TRBD2. The germline V gene has CDR1 SNHLY and CDR2 FYNNEI. This CDR3 region has 16 residues. Trimming at V came to 4 bases and at J to 8 bases, leaving 7 bases not matched to a gene. For the CDR3, the DNA is TGTGCCAGCAGTGCCACCGGGACTAGCGGGAGTTATGAGCAGTTCTTC. This codes for CASSATGTSGSYEQFF.

This clone showed up just a few times. CDR3 in DNA: TGTGCCAGCAGTTTATTTTGGACTAGCGGGAGTAGACGGCACAATGAGCAGTTCTTC. Amino acid sequence: CASSLFWTSGSRRHNEQFF. V gene TRBV28 combines with J gene TRBJ2-1; 13 bases match TRBD2. Germline V lookup: CDR1 MDHEN, CDR2 SYDVKM. The CDR3 extends over 19 amino acids. The V segment lost 1 base and the J segment 5 bases; nucleotides outside the gene matches: 11.

This clone was counted many times. The CDR3 DNA follows: TGTGCCAGCAGTTACGGACAGGGGACCAACTATGGCTACACCTTC. This encodes CASSYGQGTNYGYTF. V is TRBV6-2 or TRBV6-3 and J is TRBJ1-2; the match to TRBD1 covers 9 bases. Trimming at V came to 2 bases and at J to 2 bases, leaving 3 bases not matched to a gene. The CDR3 covers 15 residues. The germline V gene has CDR1 MNHEY and CDR2 SVGEGT.